The 21 T cell receptor beta chains listed next were all sequenced from one sample in a study of beta chain features in type 1 diabetes. Every bit of the isolated RNA underwent reverse transcription, so sequencing read expressed TCRB transcripts. This table comes from immunoSEQ multiplex PCR, and its TCRdb copy is limited to in-frame clones, with some not included. The sample carries some 360,000 clones, around 20% recorded once. Sequenced material: naive CD4+ T cells from blood. These receptors all come from a woman younger than 35 in good health.

This rearrangement joins TRBV11-1 to TRBJ2-1, with 8 bases that match TRBD2. The length of the CDR3 is 15 residues. Trimming cost V 3 bases and J 8 bases; bases outside gene matches: 9. Germline CDR1 SGHAT, CDR2 FQDESV (reference sequence). The CDR3 here is CASSLYSGIDDEQFF. The CDR3 coding sequence is TGTGCCAGCAGCTTGTATAGCGGGATAGACGATGAGCAGTTCTTC.

In DNA, the CDR3 is TGTGCCAGCAGCCCCCCCGCGGGGGGGACCTACAATGAGCAGTTCTTC. Translated: CASSPPAGGTYNEQFF. The chain has TRBV5-4 and TRBJ2-1; TRBD2 agrees at 9 bases. V was pared by 4 bases and J by 2 bases, with 7 bases of the junction left unmatched. The germline V gene has CDR1 SGHNT and CDR2 YYREEE (reference sequence). This CDR3 has 16 residues.

This clone was seen only a few times. The V call is TRBV19, the J call TRBJ1-5; 12 nucleotides agree with TRBD1. V shed 5 bases and J 6 bases; nucleotides not matched to a gene: 11. Germline-derived CDR1 and CDR2 are LNHDA and SQIVND (reference sequence). The CDR3 has 17 amino acids. This CDR3 reads CASSPLGTGGFGQPQHF. The CDR3 nucleotides read TGTGCCAGTAGTCCCCTTGGGACAGGGGGCTTCGGTCAGCCCCAGCATTTT. The variable domain in full, with the rest retrieved from reference TRBV19 and TRBJ1-5, is DGGITQSPKYLFRKEGQNVTLSCEQNLNHDAMYWYRQDPGQGLRLIYYSQIVNDFQKGDIAEGYSVSREKKESFPLTVTSAQKNPTAFYLCASSPLGTGGFGQPQHFGDGTRLSIL.

The genes are TRBV6-6 and TRBJ1-2, with D unresolved. With 7 bases removed from V and 1 base from J, the gap between germline ends came to 10 bases. Per the germline V gene, CDR1 is MNHNY and CDR2 is SVGAGI (reference sequence). This CDR3 is built from 13 residues. CDR3 nucleotide sequence: TGTGCCAGCACCGGGGAGCTTAACTATGGCTACACCTTC. This sequence encodes CASTGELNYGYTF.

The table lists this clone with a few counts. The V call is TRBV18, the J call TRBJ2-6, with D possibly matching TRBD1 (5 bases). This CDR3 comprises 17 residues. Trimming pared 5 bases from V and 2 bases from J, leaving 16 bases between. CDR1 and CDR2 from the germline V gene are KGHSH and LQKENI. For the CDR3, the DNA is TGTGCCAGCTCATCGGCTGAGCAGGGTGCTGGGGCCAACGTCCTGACTTTC. Translated, it gives CASSSAEQGAGANVLTF.

V and J are TRBV6-5 and TRBJ2-7, with D tentatively TRBD1 (6 bases). V was cut by 0 bases and J by 7 bases, with 16 bases left in between. Per the germline V gene, CDR1 is MNHEY and CDR2 is SVGAGI. The length of the CDR3 is 15 residues. Written as DNA, the CDR3 is TGTGCCAGCAGTTACTCACACGGGCGAAGGGGGGAGCAGTACTTC. Translation gives CASSYSHGRRGEQYF.

This chain links TRBV4-1 with TRBJ2-7; 9 nucleotides align to TRBD1. The germline gives CDR1 MGHRA, CDR2 YSYEKL. Trimming at V came to 0 bases and at J to 6 bases, leaving 18 bases not matched to a gene. This CDR3 is 19 amino acids long. In DNA form, the CDR3 reads TGCGCCAGCAGCCAAGATGAAACAGGGGGCGCTTCCCTTATCACCGAGCAGTACTTC. This codes for CASSQDETGGASLITEQYF.

This clone appeared once. The chain is built from TRBV6-6 and TRBJ2-5; 11 nucleotides line up with TRBD2. The length of the CDR3 is 14 residues. V lost 6 bases and J lost 2; bases outside the gene matches: 2. Germline values: CDR1 MNHNY, CDR2 SVGAGI (reference sequence). The CDR3 loop is CASRPSGGQETQYF. In nucleotides, the CDR3 is TGTGCCAGCAGGCCTAGCGGGGGGCAAGAGACCCAGTACTTC.

This clone was counted a few times. In nucleotides, the CDR3 is TGTGCCAGCAGTGAAATTATCCGGGGACAGCAAGGCGATGAGCAGTTCTTC. Residues: CASSEIIRGQQGDEQFF. V gene TRBV6-1 combines with J gene TRBJ2-1; 7 bases are a match to TRBD1. V lost 2 bases to trimming and J lost 8 bases; unmatched junction nucleotides: 15. The V gene's germline CDR1 is MNHNS and CDR2 SASEGT. This CDR3 has 17 amino acids.

This clone was counted between two and nine times. One end of the junction varies from germline; a read error may be responsible. The chain links TRBV30 to TRBJ2-6, with D hard to call. The length of the CDR3 is 12 residues. Germline CDR1 and CDR2: GTSNPN and SVGIG (reference sequence). CDR3 amino acids: CAWSADFRKLGF. For the CDR3, the DNA is TGTGCCTGGAGTGCTGACTTTCGGAAGTTAGGTTTC. Drawing the rest from reference TRBV30 and TRBJ2-6, the complete variable domain is SQTIHQWPATLVQPVGSPLSLECTVEGTSNPNLYWYRQAAGRGLQLLFYSVGIGQISSEVPQNLSASRPQDRQFILSSKKLLLSDSGFYLCAWSADFRKLGFGAGSRLTVL.

This clone has just a few counts. The V and J genes are TRBV7-2 and TRBJ1-6; D might be TRBD1 (5 bases). From germline, CDR1 is SGHTA and CDR2 FQGNSA. V was shortened by 3 bases and J by 9 bases, with 18 bases between the two germline ends. CDR3 length equals 16 residues. CDR3 residues: CASSFRGDPGSSPLHF. In nucleotides, the CDR3 is TGTGCCAGCAGCTTCCGGGGGGATCCTGGTAGTTCACCCCTCCACTTT.

J is TRBJ1-6 and V is TRBV11-1; 7 bases line up with TRBD1. V dropped 3 bases and J dropped 7; count of bases not matched to a gene: 3. This CDR3 has 14 amino acids. CDR1 and CDR2 (germline): SGHAT, FQDESV (reference sequence). The CDR3 loop reads CASSFGQVNSPLHF. CDR3 bases: TGTGCCAGCAGCTTCGGACAGGTGAATTCACCCCTCCACTTT. Complete variable domain (other parts from reference TRBV11-1 and TRBJ1-6): EAEVAQSPRYKITEKSQAVAFWCDPISGHATLYWYRQILGQGPELLVQFQDESVVDDSQLPKDRFSAERLKGVDSTLKIQPAELGDSAMYLCASSFGQVNSPLHFGNGTRLTVT.

The chain recombines TRBV23-1 with TRBJ1-2; D call uncertain. TRBV23-1 is designated an ORF whose function remains uncertain. CDR3 size: 17 residues. V was clipped by 1 base and J by 7 bases, with 22 bases between them. The CDR3 nucleotides read TGCGCCAGCAGTCAATGCAGTCATTTTAGCTCATTCGGTGGCTACACCTTC. It codes for CASSQCSHFSSFGGYTF.

This clone was counted a few times. A junction boundary mismatches the germline segment, possibly from a read error. The rearrangement joins TRBV5-1 to TRBJ1-1; possible D gene TRBD1, 6 bases. Germline assignment: CDR1 SGHRS and CDR2 YFSETQ. The CDR3 is 13 residues long. CDR3 bases: TGCGCCAGCAGCTTGAATTCGCAGGGGCAAACCTCATTT. The encoded protein is CASSLNSQGQTSF.

The sample holds a few counts of this clone. The same CDR3 arises from other DNA sequences in this sample as well. V is TRBV9 and J is TRBJ2-5, with D possibly being TRBD2 (5 bases). In germline, CDR1 is SGDLS, CDR2 YYNGEE. This CDR3 is 13 amino acids long. V lost 2 bases to trimming and J lost 2 bases, with 7 bases between them. CDR3 DNA: TGTGCCAGCAGCGTTGGACTGCAAGAGACCCAGTACTTC. Encoded protein: CASSVGLQETQYF.

The sample holds a few counts of this clone. The chain carries TRBV5-1 and TRBJ2-2, with 7 positions matching TRBD1. V lost 6 bases and J lost 7; bases outside the gene matches: 12. The CDR3 runs to 15 residues. The germline V gene has CDR1 SGHRS and CDR2 YFSETQ. The CDR3 loop reads CASTGQVPSIGELFF. DNA of the CDR3: TGCGCCAGCACCGGACAGGTTCCTAGTATCGGGGAGCTGTTTTTT.

The chain recombines TRBV30 with TRBJ2-5, with a possible D match to TRBD2 (6 bases). The tail of the sequence fits TRBJ2-7 better, so the J call may be wrong. Germline V CDR1 and CDR2: GTSNPN, SVGIG (reference sequence). This CDR3 spans 13 amino acids. DNA of the CDR3: TGTGCCTGGAGTAGGGACTCACCCTACGAGCAGTACTTC. Translation gives CAWSRDSPYEQYF.

V and J are TRBV4-1 and TRBJ2-3; D is unclear. The CDR3 covers 13 residues. The V gene lost 4 bases and the J gene lost 1 base, with 6 bases spanning the gap. Germline CDR1 and CDR2: MGHRA and YSYEKL. The CDR3, as DNA: TGCGCCAGCAGCCTCCAGGGCACAGATACGCAGTATTTT. This sequence encodes CASSLQGTDTQYF.

This chain joins TRBV18 and TRBJ1-1; the D is unclear. This CDR3 has 13 residues. Germline loops: CDR1 KGHSH, CDR2 LQKENI. Trimming shortened V by 3 bases and J by 12 bases, and 17 bases separated the two germline ends. The CDR3 sequence is CASSPTATGDPFF. DNA of the CDR3: TGTGCCAGCTCACCCACGGCTACCGGGGATCCTTTCTTT.

This clone was seen a handful of times. The chain carries TRBV5-1 and TRBJ2-5, with 11 bases fitting TRBD1. V gave up 7 bases and J gave up 2 bases; unmatched junction bases: 13. Germline values: CDR1 SGHRS, CDR2 YFSETQ. CDR3 length equals 17 residues. The CDR3 region is CASGTGGSLPLQETQYF. The CDR3 DNA sequence: TGCGCCAGCGGGACAGGGGGATCCCTACCTCTACAAGAGACCCAGTACTTC.

V is TRBV19 and J is TRBJ2-3; D call uncertain. This CDR3 is built from 14 residues. The germline gives CDR1 LNHDA, CDR2 SQIVND (reference sequence). V was trimmed by 0 bases and J by 9 bases, leaving 13 bases between them. This CDR3 is CASSIETTAVTQYF. As DNA, the CDR3 is TGTGCCAGTAGTATAGAAACGACTGCGGTAACGCAGTATTTT.